This T cell receptor beta chain was retrieved from a study of OX40 agonist ivuxolimab in advanced cancers. About the study: Patients assigned to dose escalation were diagnosed with hepatocellular carcinoma, melanoma, renal cell or head and neck cancer. The eligibility criteria allowed prior anti-PD-1, anti-PD-L1 or anti-CTLA-4 therapy, and 40% had some. Study-level points and caveats: Average numbers of expanded clones were greater in CD8+ T cells than in CD4+.

The timepoints at which blood was sampled were baseline, cycle 4 day 1, and cycle 7 day 1. The data were produced by immunoSEQ multiplex PCR, yet TCRdb's version contains in-frame clones alone and is incomplete. The sample shows roughly 62,000 clones, 80% to 95% of them seen only once. V lost 2 bases and J lost 4, with 11 bases in between. This CDR3 has 14 residues. Germline V lookup: CDR1 SNHLY, CDR2 FYNNEI. As to this clone: Its target is not known.

The receptor's source is an adult with an advanced solid tumor such as melanoma, head and neck, liver or kidney cancer. The material sequenced was CD4+ or CD8+ T cells sorted from blood, taken in a trial of the OX40 agonist ivuxolimab. This sequence joins TRBV2 and TRBJ2-5; D may correspond to TRBD1 or TRBD2 (5 bases each). Here the CDR3 DNA reads TGTGCCAGCAGTGAATGGCTGGGACCAGAGACCCAGTACTTC. Translating gives CASSEWLGPETQYF.